The 27 T cell receptor beta chains listed next were all sequenced from one sample in a study of shared clonotypes between healthy human individuals. CD45RO-negative cells were positively selected for CCR7, leaving out terminally differentiated effector memory CD45RA+ cells. Measured with immunoSEQ multiplex PCR; TCRdb has only the in-frame clones, and not every one. The data contain about 2.2 million clones, about 92% of them singletons. Source material: naive CD8+ T cells from PBMCs. The receptor source for this set is a man between 18 and 35 years old in good health. Some clones in this sample may be carry-over from other donors' samples.

V gene TRBV7-3 combines with J gene TRBJ2-1; the match to TRBD2 covers 8 bases. This CDR3 contains 16 residues. With 5 bases clipped from V and 5 bases from J, the junction kept 11 bases outside the gene matches. CDR1 is SGHTA, CDR2 FQGTGA, per germline. The CDR3 coding sequence is TGTGCCAGCAGCGTTAAAGCGGGAGTAAGGAACAATGAGCAGTTCTTC. Protein sequence: CASSVKAGVRNNEQFF.

This rearrangement joins TRBV27 to TRBJ1-1, with D possibly being TRBD1 (5 bases). This CDR3 comprises 14 residues. The germline CDR1 and CDR2 sequences are MNHEY and SMNVEV (reference sequence). Deletions cut 6 bases from V and 6 bases from J, with 17 bases between. CDR3 nucleotides: TGTGCCAGCAGCACCGGGGGGGTCGGGTCTGAAGCTTTCTTT. Its protein product is CASSTGGVGSEAFF.

The V call is TRBV5-1, the J call TRBJ2-7, with a weak D call TRBD2 (5 bases). This CDR3 spans 12 amino acids. Trimming removed 5 bases from V and 5 bases from J, with 11 bases in between. Germline V gene sequence: CDR1 SGHRS, CDR2 YFSETQ. CDR3 residues: CASSSGLNEQYF. CDR3 nucleotides: TGCGCCAGCAGTTCGGGGTTAAACGAGCAGTACTTC.

V usage is TRBV19 and J usage is TRBJ1-5; 7 bases are a match to TRBD1. The V segment lost 2 bases and the J segment 1 base; nucleotides outside the gene matches: 8. The germline gives CDR1 LNHDA, CDR2 SQIVND (reference sequence). The CDR3 contains 17 residues. CDR3 DNA: TGTGCCAGTAGTATATATTTCGGGACAGCGAGCAATCAGCCCCAGCATTTT. As protein: CASSIYFGTASNQPQHF.

The chain recombines TRBV5-1 with TRBJ2-2; D is unclear. The CDR3 spans 18 residues. Per the germline V gene, CDR1 is SGHRS and CDR2 is YFSETQ. V was trimmed by 0 bases and J by 0 bases, leaving 15 bases between them. In DNA form, the CDR3 reads TGCGCCAGCAGCTTGGGGTCCGGGTATACACCGAACACCGGGGAGCTGTTTTTT. This encodes CASSLGSGYTPNTGELFF.

V and J are TRBV19 and TRBJ2-5; TRBD2 matches 15 bases. The CDR3 contains 17 residues. V was pared by 4 bases and J by 4 bases, with 7 bases of the junction left unmatched. Germline V gene data show CDR1 as LNHDA and CDR2 as SQIVND (reference sequence). This CDR3 reads CASSTRTSGREGETQYF. CDR3 nucleotide sequence: TGTGCCAGTAGTACAAGGACTAGCGGGAGGGAAGGAGAGACCCAGTACTTC.

J is TRBJ2-7 and V is TRBV29-1; 12 bases agree with TRBD2. CDR1 and CDR2 (germline): SQVTM, ANQGSEA. This CDR3 has 17 amino acids. The junction had 11 bases not matched to a gene; V was cut back by 0 bases and J by 5 bases. The CDR3 reads CSVEDYMTSGSNHEQYF. The CDR3 DNA reads TGCAGCGTTGAAGACTATATGACTAGCGGGAGTAACCACGAGCAGTACTTC.

The CDR3 sequence: CASTTGRGADGYTF. In nucleotides, the CDR3 is TGCGCCAGCACTACCGGGAGGGGAGCGGATGGCTACACCTTC. The chain couples TRBV5-1 to TRBJ1-2; tentatively, D is TRBD1 (5 bases). CDR3 size: 14 residues. Germline lookup yields CDR1 SGHRS and CDR2 YFSETQ. V was cut by 6 bases and J by 6 bases, with 18 bases left in between.

The chain has TRBV4-1 and TRBJ2-5, with TRBD2 identical over 13 bases. The CDR3 contains 17 residues. Germline V CDR1 and CDR2: MGHRA, YSYEKL. V lost 1 base to trimming and J lost 5 bases; unmatched junction nucleotides: 7. In nucleotides, the CDR3 is TGCGCCAGCAGCCAAGGAGTTTCACTAGCGGGAGGGGAGACCCAGTACTTC. Translated, it gives CASSQGVSLAGGETQYF.

Details on this clone: Other DNA variants within this sample encode the same CDR3. This CDR3 is CASSAGTGYEQYF. The CDR3 DNA reads TGCGCCAGTTCAGCCGGGACAGGCTACGAGCAGTACTTC. The chain combines TRBV5-1 with TRBJ2-7, with 8 positions matching TRBD1. Trimming took 8 bases from V and 3 from J; bases not matched to a gene: 7. CDR1 is SGHRS and CDR2 is YFSETQ in the germline V gene. This CDR3 is 13 amino acids long. Full variable domain (rest looked up from reference TRBV5-1 and TRBJ2-7): KAGVTQTPRYLIKTRGQQVTLSCSPISGHRSVSWYQQTPGQGLQFLFEYFSETQRNKGNFPGRFSGRQFSNSRSEMNVSTLELGDSALYLCASSAGTGYEQYFGPGTRLTVT.

The chain uses TRBV7-8 and TRBJ2-7; TRBD2 agrees at 14 bases. V lost 1 base and J lost 5; bases outside the gene matches: 10. Germline loops: CDR1 SGHVS, CDR2 FQNEAQ. This CDR3 contains 18 residues. The CDR3 region is CASSLVLQGLAGVDEQYF. The CDR3 DNA follows: TGTGCCAGCAGCTTAGTGTTGCAGGGACTAGCGGGAGTAGACGAGCAGTACTTC.

This clone has only one observation. The chain combines TRBV7-9 with TRBJ2-3; 7 nucleotides line up with TRBD2. Looked up from germline, CDR1 is SEHNR and CDR2 is FQNEAQ (reference sequence). V was pared by 5 bases and J by 0 bases, with 8 bases of the junction left unmatched. CDR3 length: 16 residues. The DNA for the CDR3 is TGTGCCAGCAGCCAAGCCTCTAGCGGTAGCACAGATACGCAGTATTTT. It translates to CASSQASSGSTDTQYF.

This chain joins TRBV2 and TRBJ2-7; TRBD1 matches at 9 bases. Per germline, CDR1 SNHLY and CDR2 FYNNEI. The V gene end was trimmed by 4 bases and the J gene end by 3 bases; junction bases not matched to a gene: 7. This CDR3 comprises 15 residues. The CDR3 loop is CASSVPGQGFYEQYF. CDR3 coding DNA: TGTGCCAGCAGTGTTCCGGGACAGGGATTCTACGAGCAGTACTTC. Complete variable domain (other parts from reference TRBV2 and TRBJ2-7): EPEVTQTPSHQVTQMGQEVILRCVPISNHLYFYWYRQILGQKVEFLVSFYNNEISEKSEIFDDQFSVERPDGSNFTLKIRSTKLEDSAMYFCASSVPGQGFYEQYFGPGTRLTVT.

This clone was found once. V and J are TRBV9 and TRBJ1-4; D not resolved. V was shortened by 0 bases and J by 8 bases, with 11 bases between the two germline ends. The germline V gene has CDR1 SGDLS and CDR2 YYNGEE. The CDR3 is 14 amino acids. CDR3 sequence reads: CASSVDPISEKLFF. CDR3 DNA: TGTGCCAGCAGCGTAGATCCCATATCGGAAAAACTGTTTTTT.

This clone was counted a single time. This chain uses TRBV27 with TRBJ2-1, with D tentatively TRBD2 (6 bases). CDR3 length equals 17 residues. Trimming pared 5 bases from V and 7 bases from J, leaving 24 bases between. Germline V CDR1 and CDR2: MNHEY, SMNVEV (reference sequence). CDR3 loop: CASSRAVLAASSNEQFF. The CDR3 coding sequence is TGTGCCAGCAGTCGGGCCGTTTTAGCGGCCAGCAGTAATGAGCAGTTCTTC.

This clone has only one observation. The chain carries TRBV13 and TRBJ2-5, with 8 bases lining up with TRBD2. V lost 5 bases to trimming and J lost 4 bases; unmatched junction nucleotides: 9. The germline CDR1 and CDR2 sequences are PRHDT and FYEKMQ (reference sequence). This CDR3 contains 15 residues. The CDR3 DNA follows: TGTGCCAGCAGCGCCGCGTCGGGAGGGATAGAGACCCAGTACTTC. Protein: CASSAASGGIETQYF.

V usage is TRBV7-8 and J usage is TRBJ2-1, with 13 bases fitting TRBD2. Per the germline V gene, CDR1 is SGHVS and CDR2 is FQNEAQ. The trim removed 1 base at V and 3 bases at J, leaving 0 bases unmatched. This CDR3 comprises 16 residues. DNA for the CDR3: TGTGCCAGCAGCTTAGGGACTAGCGGGAGCTACAATGAGCAGTTCTTC. Translation gives CASSLGTSGSYNEQFF.

The chain employs TRBV4-1 and TRBJ2-7, with a tentative D call TRBD1 (6 bases). V dropped 2 bases and J dropped 3 bases, with 23 bases sitting between them. CDR1 MGHRA and CDR2 YSYEKL come from the germline V gene. This CDR3 region has 18 residues. The CDR3 bases are TGCGCCAGCAGCCAATACACCTACTCCGGGACACTCGGCTACGAGCAGTACTTC. This encodes CASSQYTYSGTLGYEQYF.

This clone was observed a few times. The rearrangement joins TRBV28 to TRBJ1-2, with D tentatively TRBD1 (5 bases). The CDR3 contains 15 residues. The germline V and J ends were trimmed by 6 bases and 6 bases, with 20 bases remaining between them. CDR1 and CDR2 (germline): MDHEN, SYDVKM. The CDR3 reads CASSVPGQGGHGYTF. The DNA of the CDR3 is TGTGCCAGCAGCGTACCAGGCCAGGGAGGGCATGGCTACACCTTC.

The CDR3 bases are TGTGCCAGCAGCGTTCAGGGGAACCAAGAGACCCAGTACTTC. This codes for CASSVQGNQETQYF. This sequence joins TRBV9 and TRBJ2-5, with D possibly TRBD1 on 6 matching bases. This CDR3 spans 14 amino acids. V gave up 2 bases and J gave up 0 bases, with 8 bases separating them. Germline V gives CDR1 SGDLS, CDR2 YYNGEE.

The chain has TRBV29-1 and TRBJ1-2; tentative D call: TRBD1 (5 bases). The CDR3 runs 12 residues. Germline V CDR1 and CDR2: SQVTM, ANQGSEA. Trimming shortened V by 2 bases and J by 3 bases, and 7 bases separated the two germline ends. The CDR3 spells CSVETGDYGYTF. The DNA of the CDR3 is TGCAGCGTTGAAACAGGAGACTATGGCTACACCTTC.

This chain links TRBV6-5 with TRBJ2-2; TRBD2 agrees at 8 bases. The CDR3 consists of 15 residues. Germline trimming cut 2 bases from V and 5 bases from J; bases unmatched to any gene: 4. The germline CDR1 and CDR2 sequences are MNHEY and SVGAGI. CDR3 coding DNA: TGTGCCAGCAGTTACCTTCGGGAGGGAACCGGGGAGCTGTTTTTT. Translated: CASSYLREGTGELFF.

The V gene is TRBV25-1, the J gene TRBJ1-1; 11 positions agree with TRBD1. The V and J ends lost 3 bases and 6 bases, in that order; junction bases with no gene match: 6. This CDR3 is built from 15 residues. Germline CDR1 is MGHDK and CDR2 is SYGVNS. DNA for the CDR3: TGTGCCAGCAGTGAGTGGGGACAGGGGGTTCCTGAAGCTTTCTTT. Translating gives CASSEWGQGVPEAFF.

V and J are TRBV29-1 and TRBJ2-5; TRBD2 aligns across 8 bases. The J call may be mistaken, given a closer DNA end match to TRBJ2-7. The germline gives CDR1 SQVTM, CDR2 ANQGSEA. The CDR3 length is 15 residues. The CDR3 bases are TGCAGCGCCTCCGTAGTCATAGCGGGAATCTACGAGCAGTACTTC. Protein: CSASVVIAGIYEQYF.

The rearrangement uses TRBV5-1 and TRBJ2-5; 11 bases align to TRBD1. Trimming at V came to 3 bases and at J to 2 bases, leaving 3 bases not matched to a gene. Germline V gives CDR1 SGHRS, CDR2 YFSETQ. The CDR3 has 15 amino acids. CDR3 protein: CASSSGTGGQETQYF. CDR3 sequence (DNA): TGCGCCAGCAGCTCCGGGACAGGGGGACAAGAGACCCAGTACTTC.

The chain recombines TRBV10-3 with TRBJ1-1, with D unclear. CDR1 is ENHRY, CDR2 SYGVKD, per germline. The CDR3 is made up of 12 amino acids. Trimming cost V 3 bases and J 5 bases, with 7 bases left between them. The CDR3 reads CAISEIDTEAFF. The CDR3 nucleotides are TGTGCCATCAGTGAAATTGATACTGAAGCTTTCTTT.

V is TRBV5-4 and J is TRBJ2-1; maybe TRBD2 (6 bases). Per the germline V gene, CDR1 is SGHNT and CDR2 is YYREEE (reference sequence). V gave up 4 bases and J gave up 6 bases, with 17 bases separating them. The CDR3 sequence is 15 residues long. CDR3 in DNA: TGTGCCAGCAGCCCTCGCTTCCTGGGGGGCAATGAGCAGTTCTTC. Protein: CASSPRFLGGNEQFF.